There are many counts of the clone carrying this T cell receptor beta chain. This sample stems from a study of breast tumors, draining lymph nodes, adjacent tissues. The trim removed 0 bases at V and 7 bases at J, leaving 4 bases unmatched. The CDR3 is 15 amino acids. CDR1 is SGDLS and CDR2 is YYNGEE in the germline V gene. Breast cancer patients provided tissue from their axillary draining lymph nodes. TCRdb used MiXCR to reprocess the multiplex PCR reads, holding one entry per CDR3 protein. Of about 230,000 distinct CDR3 sequences detected, 32% appear once; the ten largest clones hold 1.4%. The source of this sequence is a female donor with breast cancer. Some clones in this sample may be carry-over from other donors' samples. This chain connects TRBV9 to TRBJ2-1, with TRBD2 identical over 10 bases. The sample taken for sequencing was axillary lymph node tissue. The CDR3 sequence: CASSVGLAGLNEQFF. CDR3 nucleotide sequence: TGTGCCAGCAGCGTAGGACTAGCGGGTCTTAATGAGCAGTTCTTC. The complete variable domain, with remaining parts taken from reference TRBV9 and TRBJ2-1, reads DSGVTQTPKHLITATGQRVTLRCSPRSGDLSVYWYQQSLDQGLQFLIQYYNGEERAKGNILERFSAQQFPDLHSELNLSSLELGDSALYFCASSVGLAGLNEQFFGPGTRLTVL.